This entry lists 29 T cell receptor beta chains sequenced from one sample in a study of T cell changes during pregnancy in multiple sclerosis. Clones were sequenced by immunoSEQ multiplex PCR, and TCRdb holds only the in-frame ones, with some missing. The sample has about 75,000 clones; 90% to 95% are singletons. Sequencing was performed on CD4+ T cells from peripheral blood mononuclear cells, taken after pregnancy. These receptors were taken from a female donor with multiple sclerosis, enrolled in a pregnancy study.

V gene TRBV7-2 combines with J gene TRBJ2-6; 7 positions agree with TRBD1. This CDR3 spans 15 amino acids. The germline gives CDR1 SGHTA, CDR2 FQGNSA. The trim removed 4 bases at V and 2 bases at J, leaving 2 bases unmatched. The chain's CDR3 is CASSSDRAGANVLTF. CDR3 DNA sequence: TGTGCCAGCAGCTCCGACAGGGCTGGGGCCAACGTCCTGACTTTC. Based on the CDR3 plus reference TRBV7-2 and TRBJ2-6, the full variable domain is GAGVSQSPSNKVTEKGKDVELRCDPISGHTALYWYRQSLGQGLEFLIYFQGNSAPDKSGLPSDRFSAERTGGSVSTLTIQRTQQEDSAVYLCASSSDRAGANVLTFGAGSRLTVL.

V and J are TRBV29-1 and TRBJ2-3; 8 nucleotides line up with TRBD1. The CDR3 totals 15 residues. Germline V gene data show CDR1 as SQVTM and CDR2 as ANQGSEA. After removal of 1 base from V and 3 bases from J, the junction contained 6 bases not matched to a gene. The CDR3 DNA reads TGCAGCGTTGAAGCGACAGGGGTGGGAACAGATACGCAGTATTTT. Its translation: CSVEATGVGTDTQYF.

This rearrangement joins TRBV7-9 to TRBJ1-1; 9 positions match TRBD1. Germline V gives CDR1 SEHNR, CDR2 FQNEAQ (reference sequence). This CDR3 contains 15 residues. J lost 7 bases, V lost 1 base, and 7 bases had no gene match. For the CDR3, the DNA is TGTGCCAGCAGCTTAGGGGACAGGGTAGGCGGTGAAGCTTTCTTT. Protein sequence: CASSLGDRVGGEAFF.

V is TRBV9 and J is TRBJ2-1; D may be TRBD2 (5 bases). The CDR3 spans 17 residues. V dropped 4 bases and J dropped 0 bases, with 17 bases sitting between them. Per germline, CDR1 SGDLS and CDR2 YYNGEE. The CDR3 here is CASSQIGLVSSYNEQFF. CDR3 bases: TGTGCCAGCAGCCAAATCGGACTGGTGAGCTCCTACAATGAGCAGTTCTTC. The full variable domain, in which reference TRBV9 and TRBJ2-1 provide the parts outside the CDR3, is DSGVTQTPKHLITATGQRVTLRCSPRSGDLSVYWYQQSLDQGLQFLIQYYNGEERAKGNILERFSAQQFPDLHSELNLSSLELGDSALYFCASSQIGLVSSYNEQFFGPGTRLTVL.

The V gene is TRBV6-5, the J gene TRBJ2-3; TRBD1 matches 8 bases. The length of the CDR3 is 15 residues. V trimming: 6 bases; J trimming: 3 bases; junction bases outside the gene matches: 8. Per germline, CDR1 MNHEY and CDR2 SVGAGI. For the CDR3, the DNA is TGTGCCAGCAGCATGGGCAGGGGGCTTACAGATACGCAGTATTTT. Its protein product is CASSMGRGLTDTQYF.

V usage is TRBV28 and J usage is TRBJ2-3; 7 bases fit TRBD1. The ends lost 10 bases at V and 2 bases at J; junction bases unmatched: 9. Germline CDR1 is MDHEN and CDR2 is SYDVKM. The CDR3 has 14 residues. CDR3 sequence: CATLGQLHTDTQYF. The CDR3 DNA reads as TGTGCCACCCTGGGACAGCTTCACACAGATACGCAGTATTTT.

CDR3 protein: CASSLFGGATYNEQFF. The CDR3, as DNA: TGTGCCAGCAGCTTGTTTGGAGGGGCCACCTACAATGAGCAGTTCTTC. This rearrangement joins TRBV5-6 to TRBJ2-1; perhaps TRBD2 as D (6 bases). This CDR3 is 16 amino acids long. The V end was cut by 1 base, the J end by 2 bases, with 13 bases between. Germline values: CDR1 SGHDT, CDR2 YYEEEE.

Here the CDR3 DNA reads TGTGCCATCAGTGATGGTGGGCAGATCAATCAGCCCCAGCATTTT. This codes for CAISDGGQINQPQHF. The rearrangement joins TRBV10-3 to TRBJ1-5; no clear D gene. Germline V CDR1 and CDR2: ENHRY, SYGVKD. This CDR3 contains 15 residues. V lost 3 bases and J 3 bases, leaving 12 bases between the germline ends.

The V gene is TRBV5-1, the J gene TRBJ2-3; weak D call: TRBD2 (6 bases). The CDR3 is 15 amino acids. The germline V gene encodes CDR1 SGHRS and CDR2 YFSETQ. Trimming took 7 bases from V and 2 from J, leaving 17 bases between them. The CDR3 bases are TGCGCCAGCCGGAGGGGTACTCTTTCCACAGATACGCAGTATTTT. Protein product: CASRRGTLSTDTQYF.

The rearrangement joins TRBV5-4 to TRBJ2-7, with D perhaps matching TRBD2 (6 bases). With 4 bases removed from V and 1 base from J, the gap between germline ends came to 18 bases. This CDR3 comprises 16 residues. Germline V gene sequence: CDR1 SGHNT, CDR2 YYREEE (reference sequence). The CDR3 DNA follows: TGTGCCAGCAGCCCCGGAGCGCGGGGCCTATCCTACGAGCAGTACTTC. This sequence encodes CASSPGARGLSYEQYF.

This clone was detected only a few times. The chain combines TRBV2 with TRBJ2-7, with D possibly TRBD1 on 5 matching bases. Trimming took off 4 bases at V and 3 bases at J, with 16 bases between the two ends. CDR1 SNHLY and CDR2 FYNNEI come from the germline V gene. The CDR3 contains 15 residues. CDR3 sequence reads: CASSGQGQNYYEQYF. CDR3 coding DNA: TGTGCCAGCAGTGGGCAGGGTCAAAACTACTACGAGCAGTACTTC.

The chain joins TRBV6-6 to TRBJ2-5; D remains unclear. Germline-derived CDR1 and CDR2 are MNHNY and SVGAGI (reference sequence). The V gene lost 5 bases and the J gene lost 2 bases, with 12 bases spanning the gap. This CDR3 region has 14 residues. CDR3 region: CASSPIARQETQYF. The DNA of the CDR3 is TGTGCCAGCAGTCCCATTGCGAGGCAAGAGACCCAGTACTTC.

The chain recombines TRBV2 with TRBJ1-5; 11 bases fit TRBD1. Germline V gene lookup returns CDR1 SNHLY and CDR2 FYNNEI. V lost 7 bases, J lost 4 bases, and 6 bases stayed unmatched. The CDR3 is made up of 15 amino acids. The CDR3 region is CASKRTGGLNQPQHF. The CDR3 coding sequence is TGTGCCAGCAAACGGACAGGGGGCCTGAATCAGCCCCAGCATTTT.

The chain combines TRBV28 with TRBJ2-7; D might be TRBD2 (6 bases). Per germline, CDR1 MDHEN and CDR2 SYDVKM. The CDR3 has 16 residues. V dropped 5 bases and J dropped 0 bases, with 17 bases sitting between them. This CDR3 is CASSPPPRTNSYEQYF. Written as DNA, the CDR3 is TGTGCCAGCAGTCCACCCCCCAGGACTAACTCCTACGAGCAGTACTTC.

The chain joins TRBV10-3 to TRBJ2-1, with a tentative D call TRBD1 (5 bases). The V gene's germline CDR1 is ENHRY and CDR2 SYGVKD. V was trimmed by 6 bases and J by 9 bases, leaving 9 bases between them. This CDR3 is 11 amino acids long. Here the CDR3 DNA reads TGTGCCATCAGGGGGCCAGGTGAGCAGTTCTTC. As protein: CAIRGPGEQFF.

The chain links TRBV5-1 to TRBJ2-5, with D unresolved. The V gene lost 0 bases and the J gene lost 5 bases, with 8 bases spanning the gap. The CDR3 sequence is 13 residues long. Germline V gene data show CDR1 as SGHRS and CDR2 as YFSETQ. CDR3 bases: TGCGCCAGCAGCTTGGGCAGGTCGGAGACCCAGTACTTC. This encodes CASSLGRSETQYF.

V and J are TRBV25-1 and TRBJ2-6; D uncertain. Trimming left V 6 bases short and J 0 bases short, with 3 bases between. The V gene's germline CDR1 is MGHDK and CDR2 SYGVNS. The CDR3 consists of 13 residues. CDR3 residues: CASRSSGANVLTF. Here the CDR3 DNA reads TGTGCCAGCAGGAGCTCTGGGGCCAACGTCCTGACTTTC.

The genes are TRBV6-5 and TRBJ2-7, with 12 bases fitting TRBD1. Looked up from germline, CDR1 is MNHEY and CDR2 is SVGAGI. V gave up 9 bases and J gave up 7 bases; unmatched junction bases: 10. CDR3 size: 14 residues. The CDR3: CASRRDRGRREQYF. The CDR3 bases are TGTGCCAGTCGCCGGGACAGGGGGCGTCGGGAGCAGTACTTC.

The chain employs TRBV25-1 and TRBJ2-5; 8 nucleotides align to TRBD1. The CDR3 has 15 amino acids. J was trimmed by 3 bases and V by 5 bases; bases with no gene match: 8. Germline lookup yields CDR1 MGHDK and CDR2 SYGVNS. Here the CDR3 DNA reads TGTGCCAGCAGTACCTCGGGACAGGTTGAAGAGACCCAGTACTTC. Translation: CASSTSGQVEETQYF. Together with reference TRBV25-1 and TRBJ2-5, the CDR3 gives the full variable domain: EADIYQTPRYLVIGTGKKITLECSQTMGHDKMYWYQQDPGMELHLIHYSYGVNSTEKGDLSSESTVSRIRTEHFPLTLESARPSHTSQYLCASSTSGQVEETQYFGPGTRLLVL.

V usage is TRBV19 and J usage is TRBJ1-2; 8 nucleotides align to TRBD1. V gave up 0 bases and J gave up 5 bases; unmatched junction bases: 2. Germline values: CDR1 LNHDA, CDR2 SQIVND (reference sequence). The CDR3 spans 14 residues. CDR3 protein: CASSIDDRGYGYTF. CDR3 bases: TGTGCCAGTAGTATAGATGACAGGGGTTATGGCTACACCTTC.

V gene TRBV7-9 combines with J gene TRBJ2-3; 14 bases map to TRBD2. This CDR3 is built from 18 residues. V lost 0 bases to trimming and J lost 2 bases; unmatched junction nucleotides: 4. Per the germline V gene, CDR1 is SEHNR and CDR2 is FQNEAQ (reference sequence). Written as DNA, the CDR3 is TGTGCCAGCAGCTTAGCTGGACTAGCGGGAGGTCTCACAGATACGCAGTATTTT. It specifies CASSLAGLAGGLTDTQYF.

This chain links TRBV7-2 with TRBJ1-2, with 9 bases aligning to TRBD1. The CDR3 is 16 amino acids. Per the germline V gene, CDR1 is SGHTA and CDR2 is FQGNSA. Trimming cost V 1 base and J 6 bases; bases outside gene matches: 9. DNA of the CDR3: TGTGCCAGCAGCTTAGAGGGAAACAGGGGGCGTGATGGCTACACCTTC. Translation gives CASSLEGNRGRDGYTF.

The chain combines TRBV21-1 with TRBJ1-1; the table's D gene call, TRBD1, was not cross checked with the DNA. TRBV21-1 constitutes a pseudogene. This CDR3 spans 15 amino acids. In nucleotides, the CDR3 is TGTGCCAGCAGCAAAGCGCACAGCATGAACACTGAAGCTTTCTTT. Encoded protein: CASSKAHSMNTEAFF.

The rearrangement joins TRBV10-3 to TRBJ2-1, with TRBD1 matching 7 bases. Germline trimming cut 6 bases from V and 2 bases from J; bases unmatched to any gene: 10. Germline loops: CDR1 ENHRY, CDR2 SYGVKD. This CDR3 has 16 residues. The CDR3 loop is CAISTARQGTYNEQFF. CDR3 DNA: TGTGCCATCAGCACAGCGAGACAGGGAACCTACAATGAGCAGTTCTTC.

The chain carries TRBV7-9 and TRBJ2-7; a possible D gene is TRBD1 (6 bases). V was cut by 5 bases and J by 0 bases, with 11 bases left in between. The CDR3 totals 14 residues. The germline CDR1 and CDR2 sequences are SEHNR and FQNEAQ (reference sequence). The CDR3 region has the DNA TGTGCCAGCAGCGTTCAGGGGCGCTCCTACGAGCAGTACTTC. This codes for CASSVQGRSYEQYF. Complete variable domain (other parts from reference TRBV7-9 and TRBJ2-7): DTGVSQNPRHKITKRGQNVTFRCDPISEHNRLYWYRQTLGQGPEFLTYFQNEAQLEKSRLLSDRFSAERPKGSFSTLEIQRTEQGDSAMYLCASSVQGRSYEQYFGPGTRLTVT.

V and J are TRBV30 and TRBJ2-3; TRBD1 aligns across 7 bases. Germline loops: CDR1 GTSNPN, CDR2 SVGIG (reference sequence). This CDR3 contains 15 residues. V shed 2 bases, J shed 2 bases, and the junction held 7 bases outside the gene matches. The CDR3 region is CAWSMTGLHTDTQYF. In DNA form, the CDR3 reads TGTGCCTGGAGTATGACAGGGCTCCACACAGATACGCAGTATTTT.

This chain joins TRBV5-6 and TRBJ2-5; 10 positions match TRBD2. This CDR3 spans 15 amino acids. Germline V gives CDR1 SGHDT, CDR2 YYEEEE. V was clipped by 1 base and J by 5 bases; unmatched bases: 5. The CDR3: CASSLKVAGGETQYF. CDR3 DNA: TGTGCCAGCAGCTTGAAAGTAGCGGGAGGCGAGACCCAGTACTTC. Full variable domain (missing parts from reference TRBV5-6 and TRBJ2-5): DAGVTQSPTHLIKTRGQQVTLRCSPKSGHDTVSWYQQALGQGPQFIFQYYEEEERQRGNFPDRFSGHQFPNYSSELNVNALLLGDSALYLCASSLKVAGGETQYFGPGTRLLVL.

This clone has just a few counts. This CDR3 is CASIGTREAFF. The CDR3 nucleotides are TGTGCCAGTATCGGGACACGTGAAGCTTTCTTT. J is TRBJ1-1 and V is TRBV19; possible D gene TRBD1, 6 bases. Germline lookup yields CDR1 LNHDA and CDR2 SQIVND (reference sequence). The CDR3 is 11 residues long. V was pared by 7 bases and J by 7 bases, with 10 bases between. The full variable domain, rest sourced from reference TRBV19 and TRBJ1-1, is DGGITQSPKYLFRKEGQNVTLSCEQNLNHDAMYWYRQDPGQGLRLIYYSQIVNDFQKGDIAEGYSVSREKKESFPLTVTSAQKNPTAFYLCASIGTREAFFGQGTRLTVV.

The genes are TRBV6-1 and TRBJ2-3; 11 bases map to TRBD2. The CDR3 spans 16 residues. Per germline, CDR1 MNHNS and CDR2 SASEGT. Trimming removed 6 bases from V and 4 bases from J; junction bases left unmatched: 9. CDR3 amino acids: CASSEISGRAPDTQYF. Here the CDR3 DNA reads TGTGCCAGCAGCGAAATTAGCGGGAGGGCTCCAGATACGCAGTATTTT.